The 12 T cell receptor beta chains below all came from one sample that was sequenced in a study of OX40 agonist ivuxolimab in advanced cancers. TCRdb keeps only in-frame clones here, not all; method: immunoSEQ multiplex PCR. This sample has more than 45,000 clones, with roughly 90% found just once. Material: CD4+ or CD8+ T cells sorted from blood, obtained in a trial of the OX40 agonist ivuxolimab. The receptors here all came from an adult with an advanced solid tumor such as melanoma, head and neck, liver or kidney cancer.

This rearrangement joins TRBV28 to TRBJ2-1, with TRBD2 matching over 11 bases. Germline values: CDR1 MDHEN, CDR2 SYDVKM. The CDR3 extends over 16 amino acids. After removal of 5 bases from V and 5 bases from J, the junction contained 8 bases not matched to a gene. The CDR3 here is CASSPASGGSHNEQFF. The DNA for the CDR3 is TGTGCCAGCAGTCCAGCTAGCGGGGGGTCTCACAATGAGCAGTTCTTC.

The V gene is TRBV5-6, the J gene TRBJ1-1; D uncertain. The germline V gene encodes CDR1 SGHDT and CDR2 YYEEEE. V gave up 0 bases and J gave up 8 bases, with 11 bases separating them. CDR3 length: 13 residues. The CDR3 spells CASSLEGTLEAFF. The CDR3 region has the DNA TGTGCCAGCAGCTTGGAGGGAACCCTCGAAGCTTTCTTT.

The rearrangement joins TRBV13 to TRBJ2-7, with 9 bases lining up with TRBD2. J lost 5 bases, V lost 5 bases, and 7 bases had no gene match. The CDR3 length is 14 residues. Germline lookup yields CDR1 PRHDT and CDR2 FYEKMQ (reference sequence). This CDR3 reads CASSPRGGADEQYF. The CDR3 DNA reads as TGTGCCAGCAGCCCGCGGGGGGGCGCAGACGAGCAGTACTTC.

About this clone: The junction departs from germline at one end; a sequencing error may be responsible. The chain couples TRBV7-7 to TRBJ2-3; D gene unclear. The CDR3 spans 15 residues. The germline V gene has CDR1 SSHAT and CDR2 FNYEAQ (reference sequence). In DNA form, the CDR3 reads TGTGCTAGCAGCTTTTCGGATAGTAGCACAGATACGCAGTATTTT. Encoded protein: CASSFSDSSTDTQYF.

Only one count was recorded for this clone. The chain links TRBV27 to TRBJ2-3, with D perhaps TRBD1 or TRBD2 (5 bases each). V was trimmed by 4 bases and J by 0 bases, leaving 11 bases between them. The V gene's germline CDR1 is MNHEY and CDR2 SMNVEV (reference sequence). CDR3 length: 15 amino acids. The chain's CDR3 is CASSSRDRSTDTQYF. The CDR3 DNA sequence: TGTGCCAGCAGTTCCCGGGACCGTAGCACAGATACGCAGTATTTT.

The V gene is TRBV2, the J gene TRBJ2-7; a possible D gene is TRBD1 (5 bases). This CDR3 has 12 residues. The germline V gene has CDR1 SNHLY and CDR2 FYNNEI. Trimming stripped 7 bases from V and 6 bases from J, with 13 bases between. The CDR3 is CASTRIRVEQYF. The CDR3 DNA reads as TGTGCCAGCACGCGAATCAGGGTCGAGCAGTACTTC.

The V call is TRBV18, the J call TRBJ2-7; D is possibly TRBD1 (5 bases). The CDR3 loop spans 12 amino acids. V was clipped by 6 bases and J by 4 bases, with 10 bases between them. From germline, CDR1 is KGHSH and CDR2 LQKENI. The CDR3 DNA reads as TGTGCCAGCTCCCCAGGGTCTTACGAGCAGTACTTC. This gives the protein CASSPGSYEQYF.

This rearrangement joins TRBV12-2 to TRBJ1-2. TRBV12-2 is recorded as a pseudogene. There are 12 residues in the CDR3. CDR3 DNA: TGTGCAAGTCGCTTAGAACTCAGGGACGACACCTTC. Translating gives CASRLELRDDTF.

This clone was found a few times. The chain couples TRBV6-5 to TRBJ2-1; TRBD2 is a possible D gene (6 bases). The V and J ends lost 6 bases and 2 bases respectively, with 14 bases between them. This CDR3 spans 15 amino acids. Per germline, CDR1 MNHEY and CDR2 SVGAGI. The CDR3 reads CASRPSAGPYNEQFF. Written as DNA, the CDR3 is TGTGCCAGCAGACCCTCCGCGGGGCCCTACAATGAGCAGTTCTTC.

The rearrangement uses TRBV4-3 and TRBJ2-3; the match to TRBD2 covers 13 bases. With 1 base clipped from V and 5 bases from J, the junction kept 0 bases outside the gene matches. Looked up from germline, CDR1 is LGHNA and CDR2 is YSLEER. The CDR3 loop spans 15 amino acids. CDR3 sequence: CASSQGLAGGDTQYF. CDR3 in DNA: TGCGCCAGCAGCCAAGGACTAGCGGGAGGAGATACGCAGTATTTT.

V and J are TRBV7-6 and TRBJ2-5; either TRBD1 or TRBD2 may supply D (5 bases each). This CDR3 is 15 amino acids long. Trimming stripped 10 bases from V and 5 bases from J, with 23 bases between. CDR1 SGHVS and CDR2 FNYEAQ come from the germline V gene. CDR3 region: CATQVEPGRGETQYF. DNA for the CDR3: TGTGCCACCCAGGTTGAGCCAGGGAGAGGGGAGACCCAGTACTTC.

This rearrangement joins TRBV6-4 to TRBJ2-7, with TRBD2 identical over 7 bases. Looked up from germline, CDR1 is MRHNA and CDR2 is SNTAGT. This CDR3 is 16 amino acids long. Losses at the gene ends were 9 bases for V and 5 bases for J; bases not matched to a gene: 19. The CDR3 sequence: CARDPGGSPCRDEQYF. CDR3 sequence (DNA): TGTGCCAGAGACCCCGGGGGGTCCCCCTGCCGCGACGAGCAGTACTTC.